The clone carrying this T cell receptor beta chain appeared once. The data originate from a study of blood T cell repertoires in COVID-19. Germline assignment: CDR1 MNHNS and CDR2 SASEGT. Losses at the gene ends were 3 bases for V and 12 bases for J; bases not matched to a gene: 17. The CDR3 consists of 15 residues. Profiled with immunoSEQ multiplex PCR; TCRdb holds only in-frame clones, not every one. The data show roughly 80,000 clones, around nine tenths seen once. This sequence was found in a woman over 75 with active or convalescent COVID-19. The chain links TRBV6-1 to TRBJ2-7; 7 bases are shared with TRBD1. Sequencing was carried out using peripheral blood. The CDR3 bases are TGTGCCAGCAGTGACAACTTTGGGACAGCTCCTAACCGGTACTTC. This encodes CASSDNFGTAPNRYF.